This record looks at one T cell receptor (beta chain) sequence and its context. This sample was taken from a study of blood T cell repertoires in COVID-19. This table comes from immunoSEQ multiplex PCR, and its TCRdb copy is limited to in-frame clones, with some not included. Found here are hundreds of thousands of clones, about 82% of them singletons; the top ten hold approximately 9%. Living in 20 to 30 US areas, the participants were between roughly 18 and 90 years of age. Grouping used clinical history reported by participants in a survey and questionnaire. Germline values: CDR1 SGDLS, CDR2 YYNGEE. The CDR3 is 13 residues long. The germline V and J ends were trimmed by 6 bases and 5 bases, with 14 bases remaining between them.

The origin of this receptor is a woman aged 45-65 years with acute COVID-19. Material for sequencing was PBMCs or T cells enriched from blood (not recorded which). V and J are TRBV9 and TRBJ1-2; no reliable D call. The CDR3 bases are TGTGCCAGCACCCCCTCTACAGAGTATGGCTACACCTTC. Translation: CASTPSTEYGYTF.